A selection of T cell receptor beta chains follows, all from one sample in a study of molecular identifiers for immune sequencing clone quantification. TCRdb recomputed calls from the PCR reads with MiXCR, one row per CDR3 protein. This sample yields 490,000 or so distinct CDR3 sequences, of which 20% to 25% are seen a single time; approximately 0.84% belongs to the top ten. Sequenced material: naive CD8+ T cells from blood, with Jurkat cell RNA spiked in. These receptor sequences come from a human donor in good health. Some libraries in this study had Jurkat cell RNA spiked in. The CDR3 runs from the conserved cysteine through the conserved F or W. A D gene is named only where the DNA matches it firmly. A clone size is listed for some rows: how often the clone was seen (once, few, many), or a class if it is expanded.

clone_size j_call v_call d_call cdr3_nt cdr3_aa
many TRBJ2-7 TRBV7-2 . TGTGCCAGCAGCCCCCTGGGCAGGGGCTACGAGCAGTACTTC CASSPLGRGYEQYF
few TRBJ2-7 TRBV7-9 TRBD1 TGTGCCAGCAGCTCAGGGGACAGGCAGGCCTACGAGCAGTACTTC CASSSGDRQAYEQYF
few TRBJ1-6 TRBV27 TRBD1 TGTGCCAGCAGTTTCACGGACAGGGGCGATTCACCCCTCCACTTT CASSFTDRGDSPLHF
many TRBJ2-7 TRBV15 TRBD1 TGTGCCACCAGCGGGTCGACAGGGACCTCCTACGAGCAGTACTTC CATSGSTGTSYEQYF
. TRBJ2-3 TRBV7-6 TRBD2 TGTGCCAGCAGCTTCAGCGGGAGTAGCGCAGATACGCAGTATTTT CASSFSGSSADTQYF
few TRBJ1-2 TRBV30 . TGTGCCTGGAGTGTAGGGACACCTTATGGCTACACCTTC CAWSVGTPYGYTF
many TRBJ1-5 TRBV7-9 . TGTGCCAGCAGCTTATCGGACACTGTCGATCAGCCCCAGCATTTT CASSLSDTVDQPQHF
few TRBJ1-6 TRBV4-1 . TGCGCCAGCAGCCAAGTACAGACCGATCCCCTCCACTTT CASSQVQTDPLHF
few TRBJ2-1 TRBV13 TRBD2 TGTGCCAGCAGCTTGACTAGCGGGGGGGGAAGTGAGCAGTTCTTC CASSLTSGGGSEQFF
. TRBJ1-4 TRBV3-1 . TGTGCCAGCAGCCTAAGTCTATTAGGGAGAGCGAATGAAAAACTGTTTTTT CASSLSLLGRANEKLFF
. TRBJ1-2 TRBV4-1 . TGCGCCAACAGCCAAGATCAAGACTTGAGAGTCTATGGCTACACCTTC CANSQDQDLRVYGYTF
many TRBJ2-7 TRBV2 . TGTGCCAGCAGGAGTGAACGGCGGCCAGCCTACGAGCAGTACTTC CASRSERRPAYEQYF
. TRBJ1-1 TRBV25-1 TRBD1 TGTGCCAGCAGTGTTGGACAGGGCATGAACACTGAAGCTTTCTTT CASSVGQGMNTEAFF
many TRBJ2-7 TRBV29-1 . TGCAGCGTTGAGAGCGTATACGAGCAGTACTTC CSVESVYEQYF
once TRBJ2-3 TRBV10-1 TRBD1 TGCGCCAGCAGTTCGGACAGGTGGCCAGGGTCGGCAGGAGATACGCAGTATTTT CASSSDRWPGSAGDTQYF
many TRBJ2-5 TRBV9 . TGTGCCAGCAGCGTAGCGAAGGGCGGCTTCCAAGAGACCCAGTACTTC CASSVAKGGFQETQYF
few TRBJ2-1 TRBV3-1 TRBD2 TGTGCCAGCAGCTTCGGGCGAGCGGGAGGGGATGAGCAGTTCTTC CASSFGRAGGDEQFF
. TRBJ1-1 TRBV20-1 . TGCAGTGCTAGTTCTGGGATAGTAACTTTCTTT CSASSGIVTFF
few TRBJ2-1 TRBV29-1 . TGCAGCGTCAAACGGGGCTATGAGCAGTTCTTC CSVKRGYEQFF
. TRBJ2-7 TRBV6-5 . TGTGCCAGCAGAGCCGGGGCTACATGGGACGAGCAGTACTTC CASRAGATWDEQYF
many TRBJ2-7 TRBV13 . TGTGCCAGCAGTGCCCAGAGGTATTACGACGAGCAGTACTTC CASSAQRYYDEQYF
many TRBJ2-3 TRBV6-2/TRBV6-3 TRBD2 TGTGCCAGCAGTTCGGGACTAGCGACAGATACGCAGTATTTT CASSSGLATDTQYF
few TRBJ2-3 TRBV7-9 TRBD2 TGTGCCAGCAGCGTCCAGCGGGGGGACCGCACAGATACGCAGTATTTT CASSVQRGDRTDTQYF
few TRBJ2-7 TRBV18 . TGTGCCAGCTCACCTCCGGGGTCTGCTTTCGAGCAGTACTTC CASSPPGSAFEQYF
many TRBJ2-2 TRBV9 TRBD1 TGTGCCAGCAGCGTATCTTGGACAGGATCGAACACCGGGGAGCTGTTTTTT CASSVSWTGSNTGELFF
many TRBJ1-6 TRBV6-5 TRBD1 TGTGCCAGCAGTACCACAGGGGAACCTAATTCACCCCTCCACTTT CASSTTGEPNSPLHF
many TRBJ2-2 TRBV12-3/TRBV12-4 . TGTGCCAGCAGTTACCTTGACCTTGGGACCGGGGAGCTGTTTTTT CASSYLDLGTGELFF
. TRBJ2-4 TRBV5-1 . TGCGCCAGCAGCTTGGGCGGGATTCAGTACTTC CASSLGGIQYF
many TRBJ2-2 TRBV2 . TGTGCCAGCAGATCGGCCGGAGGTTCCGGGGAGCTGTTTTTT CASRSAGGSGELFF
many TRBJ1-1 TRBV30 . TGTGCCTGGGAGACGGGGGAGACTGAAGCTTTCTTT CAWETGETEAFF
few TRBJ2-4 TRBV4-3 . TGCGCCAGCAGCCAAGATCGGCTTGGGATTGCGACCAAAAACATTCAGTACTTC CASSQDRLGIATKNIQYF
. TRBJ2-3 TRBV6-2/TRBV6-3 . TGTGCCAGCAGTTGCCACGGGGCAGAGTTTGAGGCATATACGCAGTATTTT CASSCHGAEFEAYTQYF
many TRBJ2-3 TRBV27 . TGTGCCAGCAGTTTACGCCCCGCGGGCACAGATACGCAGTATTTT CASSLRPAGTDTQYF
many TRBJ2-3 TRBV7-6 TRBD2 TGTGCCAGCAGGTCTACTAGCGGAAACACAGATACGCAGTATTTT CASRSTSGNTDTQYF
many TRBJ2-5 TRBV14 TRBD1 TGTGCCAGCAGCCTGGACAGGGCCTATGGGACCCAGTACTTC CASSLDRAYGTQYF
many TRBJ1-3 TRBV7-9 . TGTGCCAGCAGCACGAGTAGCTCTGGAAACACCATATATTTT CASSTSSSGNTIYF
few TRBJ2-2 TRBV14 . TGTGCCAGCAGCCAAGATTGGGTGCAGGGTAACACCGGGGAGCTGTTTTTT CASSQDWVQGNTGELFF
many TRBJ1-2 TRBV30 . TGTGCCTGGAGTTCCGGGACGGACTATGGCTACACCTTC CAWSSGTDYGYTF
many TRBJ2-7 TRBV3-1 TRBD2 TGTGCCAGCAGGCCAGAAACGGAGGGTCGGGAGGCCGAGCAGTACTTC CASRPETEGREAEQYF
few TRBJ2-7 TRBV20-1 . TGCAGTGCTATCCTTACGGGACAAACTGCGAGCTCCTACGAGCAGTACTTC CSAILTGQTASSYEQYF
many TRBJ2-3 TRBV2 . TGTGCCAGCAGTGATATGGGATCTAAAACAGATACGCAGTATTTT CASSDMGSKTDTQYF
few TRBJ2-4 TRBV5-1 TRBD2 TGCGCCAGCAGCTTGGCGGGAGGGGCCAAAAACATTCAGTACTTC CASSLAGGAKNIQYF
many TRBJ1-1 TRBV7-6 . TGTGCCAGCAGCTTAGACGGATCTGAAGCTTTCTTT CASSLDGSEAFF
few TRBJ2-3 TRBV20-1 TRBD2 TGCAGTGCCGCGCCCATGACTAGCGGGGTGAGCACAGATACGCAGTATTTT CSAAPMTSGVSTDTQYF
. TRBJ2-5 TRBV7-9 . TGTGCCAGCAGCTTACCGAACCAAAAAGAGACCCAGTACTTC CASSLPNQKETQYF
few TRBJ2-1 TRBV4-1 . TGCGCCAGCAGCCAAGAATCGCGGGAAGGGTTGAATGAGCAGTTCTTC CASSQESREGLNEQFF